A selection of T cell receptor beta chains follows, all from one sample in a study of CD8+CD57+ T cells in acquired aplastic anemia. TCRdb analysed the reads with MiXCR anew, one entry per CDR3 protein. The table has about 180,000 distinct CDR3 sequences, about half seen once. The sample consisted of sorted CD4+, CD8+, or CD8+CD57+ T cells (not recorded which) from PBMCs. These receptors were obtained from a human donor in good health. CDR3s leave out the opening cysteine and the closing phenylalanine or tryptophan. Each record gives: D gene, V gene, J gene, CDR3 protein. A D gene is named only where the DNA matches it firmly.

D: -; V: TRBV7-9; J: TRBJ2-3; CDR3: ASSLAEMQY
D: -; V: TRBV24-1; J: TRBJ2-7; CDR3: ATSDLQGGKHEQY
D: -; V: TRBV19; J: TRBJ1-5; CDR3: ASSITVRASQPQH
D: -; V: TRBV10-3; J: TRBJ2-3; CDR3: AISVKGADTQY
D: -; V: TRBV2; J: TRBJ1-5; CDR3: ASSERQAKNQPQH
D: -; V: TRBV19; J: TRBJ1-2; CDR3: ASSTPGRSYGYT
D: -; V: TRBV25-1; J: TRBJ1-1; CDR3: ASRAREVNTEAF
D: TRBD2; V: TRBV20-1; J: TRBJ2-1; CDR3: SARDPFAGGAYNEQF
D: -; V: TRBV29-1; J: TRBJ2-2; CDR3: SAQAAAGTGELF
D: TRBD1; V: TRBV7-9; J: TRBJ1-2; CDR3: ASSQGAYGYT
D: TRBD1; V: TRBV5-1; J: TRBJ1-2; CDR3: ASSLVPRTGASEGYT
D: TRBD2; V: TRBV7-2; J: TRBJ2-7; CDR3: ASSFTGGISYEQY
D: TRBD1; V: TRBV30; J: TRBJ2-7; CDR3: AWRGQMSSYEQY
D: TRBD2; V: TRBV7-9; J: TRBJ2-7; CDR3: ASSQGPGGRRY
D: TRBD2; V: TRBV19; J: TRBJ2-2; CDR3: ASSINPLANANTGELF
D: TRBD2; V: TRBV10-3; J: TRBJ2-7; CDR3: AISEGTGGAYEQY
D: -; V: TRBV11-2; J: TRBJ2-1; CDR3: ASSLVPEQGTEQF
D: TRBD2; V: TRBV19; J: TRBJ2-1; CDR3: ASKLAGVDNEQF
D: -; V: TRBV10-3; J: TRBJ1-5; CDR3: AISDGREQPQH
D: TRBD2; V: TRBV19; J: TRBJ2-1; CDR3: ASSSGRGGNPNEQF
D: -; V: TRBV29-1; J: TRBJ2-4; CDR3: SVREENIQY
D: -; V: TRBV24-1; J: TRBJ2-5; CDR3: ATSDLVGQETQY
D: -; V: TRBV5-4; J: TRBJ2-1; CDR3: ASSGVSYNEQF
D: TRBD2; V: TRBV2; J: TRBJ2-1; CDR3: ASSGSGAEQF
D: TRBD2; V: TRBV6-1; J: TRBJ2-7; CDR3: VSSEWASGGSYEQY
D: TRBD1; V: TRBV11-2; J: TRBJ2-7; CDR3: ASSLQSGTGWLYEQY